This T cell receptor (beta chain) was captured by sequencing in a study of lung T cells in sarcoidosis with Löfgren's syndrome. Study-level background: Sarcoidosis features CD4+ T cell accumulation in bronchoalveolar lavage fluid. Study-wide results and limits: The most expanded V genes in Löfgren's patients were reportedly TRAV12-1 and TRBV2. In alpha-beta pairs, TRAV12-1 favored TRBV2, and their CDR3s were homologous. Shared TRAV12-1 and TRBV2 CDR3 motifs were reported across several patients.

CDR3 length: 12 residues. Germline loops: CDR1 SNHLY, CDR2 FYNNEI. TCRdb analysed the reads with MiXCR anew, one entry per CDR3 protein. Of roughly 19,000 distinct CDR3 sequences in the sample, about a fifth were seen once. Comment on this clonotype: Its target is unknown. A read error may be the cause here, since a much bigger clone is one base away.

Sequencing used CD4+ T cells from PBMCs. The sequence derives from a human donor with sarcoidosis (Löfgren's syndrome or another form), or a control subject (not recorded which). The genes are TRBV2 and TRBJ2-5; no clear D. The DNA of the CDR3 is TGTGCCAGCAGTCGAGACGGGCCCCTCCAACACTTC. Residues: CASSRDGPLQHF.